This T cell receptor (beta chain) was identified in a study of T cell responses to AZD1222 COVID-19 vaccine. This clone is deemed medium-sized. Its antigen remains unknown. Second doses were pooled across both intervals (about 4 or about 12 weeks). The V segment lost 5 bases and the J segment 0 bases; nucleotides outside the gene matches: 7. The length of the CDR3 is 17 residues. Germline loops: CDR1 MGHDK, CDR2 SYGVNS. Notes on the study in general: It was only 6 or 7 AZD1222 recipients who were seropositive at baseline. Reportedly, nearly half the spike-specific TCRs target unmutated variant regions.

The table came from immunoSEQ multiplex PCR; TCRdb's copy has only in-frame clones and leaves some out. The sample carries approximately 110,000 clones, 92% recorded once. This clonotype originated in an adult who received the AZD1222 COVID-19 vaccine. Here the sequenced sample was peripheral blood, taken 28 days after the second AZD1222 dose. This rearrangement joins TRBV25-1 to TRBJ1-4; TRBD1 aligns across 9 bases. The CDR3 reads CASSTPGQGATNEKLFF. CDR3 sequence (DNA): TGTGCCAGCAGTACCCCGGGACAGGGCGCAACTAATGAAAAACTGTTTTTT.